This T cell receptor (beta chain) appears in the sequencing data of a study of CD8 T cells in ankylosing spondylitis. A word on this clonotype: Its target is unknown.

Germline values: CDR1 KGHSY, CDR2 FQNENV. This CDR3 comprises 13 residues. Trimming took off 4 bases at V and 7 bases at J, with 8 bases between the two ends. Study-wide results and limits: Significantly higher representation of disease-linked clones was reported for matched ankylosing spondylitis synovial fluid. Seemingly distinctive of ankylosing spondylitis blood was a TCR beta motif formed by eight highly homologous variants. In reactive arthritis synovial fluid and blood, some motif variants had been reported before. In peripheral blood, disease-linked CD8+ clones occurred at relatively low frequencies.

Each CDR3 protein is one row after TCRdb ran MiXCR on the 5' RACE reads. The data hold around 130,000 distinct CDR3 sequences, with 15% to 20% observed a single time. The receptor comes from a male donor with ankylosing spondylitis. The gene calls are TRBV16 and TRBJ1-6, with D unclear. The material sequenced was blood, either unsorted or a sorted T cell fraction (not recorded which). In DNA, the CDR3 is TGTGCCAGCAGCCTCGCGTTAAATTCACCCCTCCACTTT. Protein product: CASSLALNSPLHF.